This T cell receptor beta chain was documented in a study of blood T cells in healthy people across ages. General observations from the study: TCR beta diversity correlated strongly with naive T cell percentage.

It was with a sample-barcoded 5' primer and a J-beta primer mix that a second PCR of about 6 to 12 cycles was run. TCRdb redid the calling of the 5' RACE reads with MiXCR, one entry per CDR3 protein. The sample has 800,000 to 950,000 distinct CDR3 sequences, 25% to 30% seen once; the top ten hold about 10%. Concerning this clonotype: Its matching antigen is unknown.

These data also formed part of another study, on T cells of mothers and their children. That source adds: It was through the M1S primer of the second PCR that sample barcodes and 2-4 random nucleotides were added.

This receptor was identified in a middle-aged woman in good health. Sequenced input: blood.

The CDR3, as DNA: TGTGCCAGCTCACCACTATCTCAAGTCAATCAGCCCCAGCATTTT. This gives the protein CASSPLSQVNQPQHF. The chain uses TRBV18 and TRBJ1-5, with no clear D. This CDR3 region has 15 residues. Germline V gene sequence: CDR1 KGHSH, CDR2 LQKENI. V was clipped by 1 base and J by 3 bases, with 10 bases between them.